This T cell receptor (beta chain) originates from a study of brain T cells in children with intractable seizures. Study-wide points: Pre-surgery blood may have been undersampled, hiding some clones. HCMV serostatus was not known, and viral specificity came from CDR3 similarity only.

The protocol was immunoSEQ multiplex PCR, while the TCRdb copy is restricted to in-frame clones and leaves out a portion. The table records about 340,000 clones, roughly 92% of them present only once. Indicated time point: blood from clinic visit 5 months post-surgery; TSC patient then seizure free. The sequenced cases were selected for having the highest brain T cell transcript signatures. Pre-surgery treatment included at least one anti-epileptic drug. As for this clone: As yet, its antigen is unknown.

V was pared by 4 bases and J by 1 base, with 11 bases of the junction left unmatched. This CDR3 spans 17 amino acids. Germline-derived CDR1 and CDR2 are SGHRS and YFSETQ. This TCR came from a boy under two years old with tuberous sclerosis and intractable seizures. The rearrangement links TRBV5-1 to TRBJ2-4; 7 positions match TRBD1. Sequenced material: peripheral blood, taken less than 6 months after surgery. This CDR3 reads CASSDREFPYAKNIQYF. DNA for the CDR3: TGCGCCAGCAGCGACAGGGAATTCCCCTATGCCAAAAACATTCAGTACTTC. The full variable domain, with the rest looked up from reference TRBV5-1 and TRBJ2-4, is KAGVTQTPRYLIKTRGQQVTLSCSPISGHRSVSWYQQTPGQGLQFLFEYFSETQRNKGNFPGRFSGRQFSNSRSEMNVSTLELGDSALYLCASSDREFPYAKNIQYFGAGTRLSVL.